The 27 T cell receptor beta chains given below trace back to one sample, sequenced in a study of response to subunit inactivated influenza vaccine (dated by TCRdb to the late 2010s). The library was generated by RT-PCR. Sequencing was carried out with an Illumina HiSeq 2500. TCRdb took the public reads, trimmed them with fastp at Q25, ran MiXCR for clone calling and kept in-frame beta chains. Merged by CDR3 protein, the rows form single entries marked with the most common genes and DNA. Counted in this sample were 750,000 to 850,000 distinct CDR3 sequences; less than 20% of them appeared once. Roughly a tenth of the sample is held by the ten biggest clonotypes. The starting material was PBMCs from blood, obtained 5 to 6 days after vaccination. The origin of the receptors is a man over 45 who received an inactivated influenza vaccine. Donor details come from another sample of the same person, matched by shared clones.

This clonotype was counted a few times. This chain connects TRBV11-2 to TRBJ1-2, with D perhaps TRBD1 (6 bases). The length of the CDR3 is 15 residues. Germline V gene data show CDR1 as SGHAT and CDR2 as FQNNGV. The ends were cut back, 7 bases at V and 4 bases at J, with 19 bases in the middle. CDR3 nucleotides: TGTGCCAGCACCGAGTCTTGGGGGGGCGGCTATGGCTACACCTTC. This encodes CASTESWGGGYGYTF.

Only a few counts were recorded for this clonotype. This chain uses TRBV12-3 or TRBV12-4 with TRBJ1-5; the D gene is possibly TRBD1 (5 bases). CDR3 size: 16 residues. Trimming removed 5 bases from V and 4 bases from J, with 18 bases in between. The CDR3 protein is CASSPGRNKGNQPQHF. CDR3 bases: TGTGCCAGCAGTCCGGGACGGAACAAAGGGAATCAGCCCCAGCATTTT.

V gene TRBV20-1 combines with J gene TRBJ2-7; unclear D gene. The CDR3 covers 12 residues. Deletions cut 2 bases from V and 5 bases from J, with 10 bases between. Per germline, CDR1 DFQATT and CDR2 SNEGSKA (reference sequence). Here the CDR3 reads CSARSGEDEQYF. The DNA for the CDR3 is TGCAGTGCTAGATCTGGGGAAGACGAGCAGTACTTC.

The chain carries TRBV11-2 and TRBJ1-2, with 7 bases that match TRBD1. The CDR3 contains 17 residues. The V and J ends lost 1 base and 0 bases, in that order; junction bases with no gene match: 8. Germline lookup yields CDR1 SGHAT and CDR2 FQNNGV. CDR3 residues: CASSLGPDRVSNYGYTF. As DNA, the CDR3 is TGTGCCAGCAGCTTAGGTCCCGACAGGGTCTCTAACTATGGCTACACCTTC.

The V gene is TRBV20-1, the J gene TRBJ1-6; maybe TRBD1 (5 bases). Germline V gives CDR1 DFQATT, CDR2 SNEGSKA (reference sequence). The germline V and J ends were trimmed by 3 bases and 7 bases, with 13 bases remaining between them. The CDR3 sequence is 14 residues long. This chain's CDR3 is CSASIRQGNSPLHF. CDR3 sequence (DNA): TGCAGTGCTAGCATCAGGCAGGGAAATTCACCCCTCCACTTT.

This clonotype has ten or more counts. This sequence joins TRBV5-1 and TRBJ1-1, with D uncertain. This CDR3 region has 15 residues. The germline CDR1 and CDR2 sequences are SGHRS and YFSETQ. Deletions cut 0 bases from V and 1 base from J, with 10 bases between. The CDR3: CASSLVEWRNTEAFF. CDR3 sequence (DNA): TGCGCCAGCAGCTTGGTGGAATGGAGGAACACTGAAGCTTTCTTT.

V is TRBV7-2 and J is TRBJ2-2; D call uncertain. Germline lookup yields CDR1 SGHTA and CDR2 FQGNSA. The CDR3 spans 12 residues. V was clipped by 2 bases and J by 7 bases, with 5 bases between them. The CDR3 DNA sequence: TGTGCCAGCAGCTTACCAGTCGGGGAGCTGTTTTTT. Its translation: CASSLPVGELFF.

The genes are TRBV4-3 and TRBJ2-2; D gene ambiguous. This CDR3 region has 14 residues. Germline CDR1 and CDR2: LGHNA and YSLEER. V shed 0 bases and J shed 8 bases, with 10 bases lying between them. For the CDR3, the DNA is TGCGCCAGCAGCCAAGACATCACGGCGGGGGAGCTGTTTTTT. It translates to CASSQDITAGELFF.

The chain is built from TRBV7-9 and TRBJ2-7; D possibly uses TRBD1 or TRBD2 (5 bases each). The CDR3 length is 15 residues. CDR1 is SEHNR and CDR2 is FQNEAQ in the germline V gene (reference sequence). The V gene lost 1 base and the J gene lost 5 bases, with 15 bases spanning the gap. The CDR3 here is CASSLGGEVVHEQYF. In DNA form, the CDR3 reads TGTGCCAGCAGCTTAGGAGGGGAAGTGGTCCACGAGCAGTACTTC.

This chain connects TRBV12-3 or TRBV12-4 to TRBJ1-2, with TRBD1 as a possible D gene (5 bases). V gave up 2 bases and J gave up 8 bases, with 12 bases separating them. This CDR3 is built from 13 residues. In nucleotides, the CDR3 is TGTGCCAGCAGTTTAAGGAGGGGCGCCGGCTACACCTTC. Encoded protein: CASSLRRGAGYTF.

The CDR3 DNA follows: TGCAGTGCTATGGGACACCTCAATCAGCCCCAGCATTTT. It encodes CSAMGHLNQPQHF. J is TRBJ1-5 and V is TRBV20-1; possible D gene TRBD1, 6 bases. V was trimmed by 4 bases and J by 3 bases, leaving 10 bases between them. CDR1 and CDR2 (germline): DFQATT, SNEGSKA (reference sequence). The CDR3 contains 13 residues.

This clonotype has only a few counts. The chain uses TRBV3-1 and TRBJ1-6; D might be TRBD1 (5 bases). This CDR3 is built from 14 residues. V gave up 4 bases and J gave up 6 bases, with 10 bases separating them. Germline CDR1 LGHDT, CDR2 YNNKEL (reference sequence). The CDR3 nucleotides are TGTGCCAGCAGCCGCGGGAGGGGTAATTCACCCCTCCACTTT. Translation gives CASSRGRGNSPLHF.

The chain recombines TRBV27 with TRBJ2-3; D call uncertain. Germline values: CDR1 MNHEY, CDR2 SMNVEV (reference sequence). Trimming removed 6 bases from V and 4 bases from J, with 17 bases in between. The CDR3 spans 15 residues. CDR3 in amino acids: CASSVSGRKADTQYF. Written as DNA, the CDR3 is TGTGCCAGCAGCGTCTCAGGCCGAAAGGCAGATACGCAGTATTTT.

This clonotype was counted at least ten times. This chain uses TRBV5-1 with TRBJ2-5, with D possibly being TRBD2 (5 bases). This CDR3 has 14 amino acids. Deletions cut 3 bases from V and 7 bases from J, with 16 bases between. Germline V lookup: CDR1 SGHRS, CDR2 YFSETQ. The CDR3 is CASSSEGTRTTQYF. CDR3 coding DNA: TGCGCCAGCAGCTCCGAGGGTACCAGAACGACCCAGTACTTC.

This sequence joins TRBV5-1 and TRBJ2-7; no clear D. Germline lookup yields CDR1 SGHRS and CDR2 YFSETQ. The CDR3 extends over 14 amino acids. The V end lost 0 bases, the J end lost 2 bases, and 9 bases lay between the germline ends. The CDR3, as DNA: TGCGCCAGCAGCTTGGAAACTCGAGCCTACGAGCAGTACTTC. This translates into CASSLETRAYEQYF.

This clonotype showed up just a few times. This rearrangement joins TRBV7-2 to TRBJ2-5, with 12 bases lining up with TRBD2. The ends lost 4 bases at V and 4 bases at J; junction bases unmatched: 7. There are 16 residues in the CDR3. Germline V gene lookup returns CDR1 SGHTA and CDR2 FQGNSA. CDR3 amino acids: CASSSIGLAGRETQYF. The CDR3 coding sequence is TGTGCCAGCAGCTCAATCGGACTAGCGGGGAGAGAGACCCAGTACTTC.

This clonotype came up a few times. The CDR3 bases are TGTGCCAGCAGGAGTGGTCTTGAAGCTTTCTTT. It specifies CASRSGLEAFF. The V gene is TRBV28, the J gene TRBJ1-1; D remains unclear. Per the germline V gene, CDR1 is MDHEN and CDR2 is SYDVKM. V lost 6 bases and J 7 bases, leaving 9 bases between the germline ends. The CDR3 contains 11 residues.

This clonotype was counted many times. The V gene is TRBV29-1, the J gene TRBJ1-4, with D uncertain. CDR1 SQVTM and CDR2 ANQGSEA come from the germline V gene. V was clipped by 8 bases and J by 4 bases, with 11 bases between them. The CDR3 sequence is 12 residues long. CDR3 DNA sequence: TGCAGCTTCACGGCCTTTAATGAAAAACTGTTTTTT. It translates to CSFTAFNEKLFF.

This clonotype appeared many times. This chain uses TRBV29-1 with TRBJ2-7; maybe TRBD1 (5 bases). The germline V gene encodes CDR1 SQVTM and CDR2 ANQGSEA. CDR3 length: 12 residues. V was pared by 4 bases and J by 3 bases, with 10 bases between. The CDR3 region is CSVGTGFYEQYF. The DNA for the CDR3 is TGCAGCGTTGGTACAGGCTTCTACGAGCAGTACTTC.

Concerning this clonotype itself: This clone may be a read error of a much larger clone one base away. V usage is TRBV9 and J usage is TRBJ2-1, with unresolved D. This CDR3 contains 11 residues. The germline CDR1 and CDR2 sequences are SGDLS and YYNGEE. The V end was cut by 1 base, the J end by 8 bases, with 4 bases between. The chain's CDR3 is CASSVMDEQFF. The CDR3 DNA is TGTGCCAGCAGCGTAATGGATGAGCAGTTCTTC.

The V gene is TRBV10-3, the J gene TRBJ1-3, with D perhaps matching TRBD1 (6 bases). The CDR3 is made up of 16 amino acids. Trimming shortened V by 7 bases and J by 4 bases, and 20 bases separated the two germline ends. Germline loops: CDR1 ENHRY, CDR2 SYGVKD. CDR3 DNA: TGTGCCATCACCGGGGGGGACATTTCTGACGGAAACACCATATATTTT. This sequence encodes CAITGGDISDGNTIYF.

This clonotype was seen a few times. J is TRBJ2-1 and V is TRBV6-1, with D possibly being TRBD2 (5 bases). Trimming removed 6 bases from V and 4 bases from J, with 16 bases in between. The CDR3 spans 15 residues. Germline CDR1 MNHNS, CDR2 SASEGT. CDR3 in amino acids: CASSKNLAEYNEQFF. CDR3 DNA: TGTGCCAGCAGCAAGAACCTAGCTGAGTACAATGAGCAGTTCTTC.

The V gene is TRBV2, the J gene TRBJ1-4; weak D call: TRBD1 (6 bases). Germline loops: CDR1 SNHLY, CDR2 FYNNEI. V lost 8 bases, J lost 3 bases, and 16 bases lay in between. The CDR3 extends over 15 amino acids. This chain's CDR3 is CASSSWGPPNEKLFF. CDR3 nucleotide sequence: TGTGCCAGCTCAAGTTGGGGGCCGCCTAATGAAAAACTGTTTTTT.

This clonotype was found a few times. The chain recombines TRBV24-1 with TRBJ2-7; 9 bases align to TRBD1. This CDR3 comprises 16 residues. Losses at the gene ends were 3 bases for V and 5 bases for J; bases not matched to a gene: 10. The germline V gene has CDR1 KGHDR and CDR2 SFDVKD. CDR3 in DNA: TGTGCCACCAGTGATGCCGGGACAGGGAACCGGGACGAGCAGTACTTC. As protein: CATSDAGTGNRDEQYF.

This clonotype has just a few counts. The chain combines TRBV7-6 with TRBJ2-6, with 10 positions matching TRBD1. The CDR3 loop spans 17 amino acids. Germline V gene lookup returns CDR1 SGHVS and CDR2 FNYEAQ. Trimming took 3 bases from V and 4 from J; bases not matched to a gene: 6. In DNA, the CDR3 is TGTGCCAGCAGCTTGAGACAGGGGGCCTCAGGGGCCAACGTCCTGACTTTC. Translated: CASSLRQGASGANVLTF.

The chain has TRBV20-1 and TRBJ2-3; unclear D gene. The germline V gene encodes CDR1 DFQATT and CDR2 SNEGSKA (reference sequence). Trimming stripped 0 bases from V and 4 bases from J, with 8 bases between. The CDR3 totals 13 residues. The CDR3 protein is CSARDPNADTQYF. CDR3 coding DNA: TGCAGTGCTAGAGATCCCAATGCAGATACGCAGTATTTT.

This clonotype was observed a handful of times. This chain uses TRBV11-1 with TRBJ2-3; D may be TRBD1 or TRBD2 (5 bases each). V dropped 1 base and J dropped 3 bases, with 11 bases sitting between them. This CDR3 is built from 15 residues. CDR1 SGHAT and CDR2 FQDESV come from the germline V gene (reference sequence). The CDR3 sequence: CASSLVRGRTDTQYF. CDR3 bases: TGTGCCAGCAGCTTAGTTCGGGGCAGAACAGATACGCAGTATTTT.